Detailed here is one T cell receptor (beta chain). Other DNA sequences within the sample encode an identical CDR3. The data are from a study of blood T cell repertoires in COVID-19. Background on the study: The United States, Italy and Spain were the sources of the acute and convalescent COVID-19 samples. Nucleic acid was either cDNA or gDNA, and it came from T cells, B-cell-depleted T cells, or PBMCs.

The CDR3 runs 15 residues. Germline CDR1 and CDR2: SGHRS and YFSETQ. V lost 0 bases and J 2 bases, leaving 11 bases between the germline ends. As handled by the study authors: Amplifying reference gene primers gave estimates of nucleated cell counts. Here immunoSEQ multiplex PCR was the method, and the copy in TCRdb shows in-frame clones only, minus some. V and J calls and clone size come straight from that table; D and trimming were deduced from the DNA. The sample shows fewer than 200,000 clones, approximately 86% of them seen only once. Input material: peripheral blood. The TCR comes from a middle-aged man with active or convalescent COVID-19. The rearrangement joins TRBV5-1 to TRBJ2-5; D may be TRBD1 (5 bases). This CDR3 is CASSLVEAGQETQYF. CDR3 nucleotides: TGCGCCAGCAGCTTGGTAGAGGCAGGGCAAGAGACCCAGTACTTC. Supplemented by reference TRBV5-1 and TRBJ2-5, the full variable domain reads KAGVTQTPRYLIKTRGQQVTLSCSPISGHRSVSWYQQTPGQGLQFLFEYFSETQRNKGNFPGRFSGRQFSNSRSEMNVSTLELGDSALYLCASSLVEAGQETQYFGPGTRLLVL.